This T cell receptor beta chain was sequenced during a study of blood T cell repertoires in COVID-19. Looking at the study overall: Sites across the United States, Italy and Spain contributed samples from acute and convalescent COVID-19. The cDNA or gDNA used as material had been derived from T cells, B-cell-depleted T cells, or PBMCs.

In the original workflow: Reference gene primers were amplified, and this amplification served to estimate nucleated cell counts. Produced via immunoSEQ multiplex PCR; TCRdb's table is partial and in-frame only. V, J and clone size are those of that table, while D and trimming were read from the DNA. The repertoire includes just under 150,000 clones, roughly 80% of them detected once, and 4.8% sits in the top ten. The CDR3 is made up of 14 amino acids. V shed 2 bases and J shed 1 base, with 8 bases lying between them. Germline V gene lookup returns CDR1 SEHNR and CDR2 FQNEAQ (reference sequence). This sequence joins TRBV7-9 and TRBJ2-5; TRBD1 is a possible D gene (5 bases). The TCR was taken from a human donor in a cohort sampled during active COVID-19. The sequencing sample was made of peripheral blood. The CDR3 DNA reads as TGTGCCAGCAGCTTAACAGGTACCCAAGAGACCCAGTACTTC. It is translated as CASSLTGTQETQYF.